This T cell receptor (beta chain) emerged from a study of beta chain features in type 1 diabetes. CDR1 GTSNPN and CDR2 SVGIG come from the germline V gene (reference sequence). V was shortened by 7 bases and J by 1 base, with 13 bases between the two germline ends. The CDR3 has 13 residues. Overall study results and limits: Moderate but significant shortening of TCRB CDR3s was recorded in all four CD4+ subsets from Type 1 diabetes patients.

The sequenced template was cDNA made from the entire isolated RNA. Sequenced by immunoSEQ multiplex PCR; TCRdb stores in-frame clones only, minus some. The sample yields around 160,000 clones, roughly 60% seen once. In its sample, this clone was seen once. Its antigen remains unknown. The V and J genes are TRBV30 and TRBJ2-5, with D perhaps being TRBD1 or TRBD2 (5 bases each). The source material was naive CD4+ T cells from blood. This TCR was recovered from a man aged 25 to 45 with type 1 diabetes. The CDR3 coding sequence is TGTGCCTCGGGACCGCCTCCCCAAGAGACCCAGTACTTC. It translates to CASGPPPQETQYF. Based on the CDR3 plus reference TRBV30 and TRBJ2-5, the full variable domain is SQTIHQWPATLVQPVGSPLSLECTVEGTSNPNLYWYRQAAGRGLQLLFYSVGIGQISSEVPQNLSASRPQDRQFILSSKKLLLSDSGFYLCASGPPPQETQYFGPGTRLLVL.